Reported below is one T cell receptor (beta chain). Its antigen is as yet unknown. The data were taken from a study of shared clonotypes between healthy human individuals. Study-wide points: Sharing across a few donors was seen in roughly 5.2% of naive CD4 clonotypes. Generally, naive subsets (rather than memory subsets) showed larger estimated richness.

Germline CDR1 reads SNHLY; CDR2 reads FYNNEI. V shed 2 bases and J shed 2 bases, with 10 bases lying between them. This CDR3 has 14 residues. CD45RO+ cells were combined with CCR7-negative CD45RA+ TemRA cells to form CD8 memory. Profiling relied on immunoSEQ multiplex PCR, and the TCRdb table lists in-frame clones only, not all of them. The profile shows around 690,000 clones, less than 95% of them singletons. The sequenced material came from memory CD8+ T cells from PBMCs. Subset indicated: CD45RO+ cells pooled with CCR7-negative TemRA cells. This sequence originates from a man between 18 and 35 years old in good health. Some clones in this sample may be carry-over from other donors' samples. This chain uses TRBV2 with TRBJ2-7; D not resolved. CDR3 in DNA: TGTGCCAGCAGTGAAAGGCAGGAGACCTACGAGCAGTACTTC. Translation: CASSERQETYEQYF.